One sample yielded the 16 T cell receptor beta chains listed below, sequenced in a study of lymphopenia after photon versus proton radiotherapy. Some clones are missing from TCRdb's copy, which holds only in-frame ones; the method was immunoSEQ multiplex PCR. The sample holds approximately 35,000 clones, around 90% seen once. The specimen was peripheral blood, collected from a patient treated with photon-based radiotherapy. The receptors derive from a woman between 45 and 60 years old with pancreatic cancer.

CDR3 region: CASSRRDYASSYNEQFF. CDR3 sequence (DNA): TGTGCCAGCAGCCGACGGGACTACGCGAGCTCCTACAATGAGCAGTTCTTC. V is TRBV7-2 and J is TRBJ2-1, with TRBD2 matching 7 bases. CDR1 SGHTA and CDR2 FQGNSA come from the germline V gene. V lost 5 bases to trimming and J lost 0 bases; unmatched junction nucleotides: 10. This CDR3 is 17 amino acids long.

The rearrangement uses TRBV7-9 and TRBJ2-7; D possibly corresponds to TRBD1 (5 bases). The V end lost 7 bases, the J end lost 5 bases, and 18 bases lay between the germline ends. The CDR3 runs to 14 residues. CDR1 is SEHNR and CDR2 is FQNEAQ in the germline V gene (reference sequence). In DNA form, the CDR3 reads TGTGCCAGCACCCTGGACAACCCCACTCACGAGCAGTACTTC. Residues: CASTLDNPTHEQYF.

The genes are TRBV30 and TRBJ1-5, with D uncertain. CDR1 is GTSNPN, CDR2 SVGIG, per germline (reference sequence). This CDR3 contains 13 residues. V shed 1 base and J shed 1 base, with 5 bases lying between them. CDR3 sequence: CAWSETSNQPQHF. The DNA of the CDR3 is TGTGCCTGGAGTGAGACAAGCAATCAGCCCCAGCATTTT.

The chain joins TRBV9 to TRBJ2-1, with 7 positions matching TRBD1. The germline CDR1 and CDR2 sequences are SGDLS and YYNGEE. The CDR3 totals 15 residues. V lost 2 bases and J lost 8; bases outside the gene matches: 10. The CDR3 sequence is CASSVNRGSRYEQFF. DNA for the CDR3: TGTGCCAGCAGCGTTAACAGGGGATCCCGGTATGAGCAGTTCTTC.

The CDR3 spells CASSWDSGETQYF. DNA of the CDR3: TGTGCCAGCAGCTGGGACTCCGGGGAGACCCAGTACTTC. The chain combines TRBV6-5 with TRBJ2-5; possible D gene TRBD2, 6 bases. From germline, CDR1 is MNHEY and CDR2 SVGAGI. The CDR3 length is 13 residues. Between the trimmed V and J ends, which lost 6 bases and 5 bases, there was a span of 13 bases.

V and J are TRBV4-1 and TRBJ1-4; tentatively, D is TRBD1 (5 bases). This CDR3 is built from 16 residues. Germline V gene data show CDR1 as MGHRA and CDR2 as YSYEKL. With 0 bases removed from V and 7 bases from J, the gap between germline ends came to 15 bases. CDR3 coding DNA: TGCGCCAGCAGCCAAGATGCGGGGCTTGGGGGTGAAAAACTGTTTTTT. Translating gives CASSQDAGLGGEKLFF.

As DNA, the CDR3 is TGCGCCAGCAGTGCCGCCCGGGACAGGGGGCTTGGGGCCAACGTCCTGACTTTC. It encodes CASSAARDRGLGANVLTF. The V gene is TRBV10-2, the J gene TRBJ2-6, with 12 bases lining up with TRBD1. The CDR3 runs to 18 residues. J gave up 3 bases and V 4 bases, and 7 bases lay outside the gene matches. CDR1 is WSHSY and CDR2 is SAAADI in the germline V gene.

The chain joins TRBV29-1 to TRBJ2-1; 8 bases agree with TRBD2. The germline V gene has CDR1 SQVTM and CDR2 ANQGSEA. This CDR3 has 16 amino acids. The junction had 16 bases not matched to a gene; V was cut back by 6 bases and J by 6 bases. The CDR3 bases are TGCAGCGTAGCTGGTACTAGCGGTGTAGAGGGCAATGAGCAGTTCTTC. Residues: CSVAGTSGVEGNEQFF.

This chain joins TRBV6-1 and TRBJ2-4, with 8 bases lining up with TRBD1. Looked up from germline, CDR1 is MNHNS and CDR2 is SASEGT. Trimming at V came to 4 bases and at J to 7 bases, leaving 6 bases not matched to a gene. The CDR3 is 14 amino acids. This chain's CDR3 is CASSVQGEMNIQYF. The CDR3, as DNA: TGTGCCAGCAGTGTACAGGGGGAGATGAACATTCAGTACTTC.

The J gene is TRBJ2-7, the V gene TRBV7-3, with D unresolved. The CDR3 is made up of 13 amino acids. The germline CDR1 and CDR2 sequences are SGHTA and FQGTGA. Trimming stripped 4 bases from V and 5 bases from J, with 12 bases between. The CDR3 loop reads CASSSRNEDEQYF. The CDR3 coding sequence is TGTGCCAGCAGCTCCCGAAATGAGGACGAGCAGTACTTC.

This rearrangement joins TRBV11-1 to TRBJ1-1; unclear D gene. This CDR3 is 14 amino acids long. Trimming pared 4 bases from V and 1 base from J, leaving 10 bases between. CDR1 is SGHAT and CDR2 is FQDESV in the germline V gene (reference sequence). The chain's CDR3 is CASSSRWWNTEAFF. The CDR3 DNA is TGTGCCAGCAGCTCGCGGTGGTGGAACACTGAAGCTTTCTTT.

The CDR3 nucleotides read TGTGCCAGCAGCTCCCGGTTGGGCGCGGGAGTTGTCAATGAGCAGTTCTTC. Translating gives CASSSRLGAGVVNEQFF. The rearrangement links TRBV11-3 to TRBJ2-1; 7 bases map to TRBD2. Germline V gene lookup returns CDR1 SGHNT and CDR2 YENEEA. The length of the CDR3 is 17 residues. The ends lost 4 bases at V and 6 bases at J; junction bases unmatched: 15.

This clone was counted once. The chain couples TRBV6-1 to TRBJ2-7; tentatively, D is TRBD2 (6 bases). Looked up from germline, CDR1 is MNHNS and CDR2 is SASEGT. The CDR3 consists of 16 residues. V lost 2 bases and J lost 0, with 14 bases in between. CDR3 loop: CASSEKAGTVSYEQYF. The CDR3 nucleotides are TGTGCCAGCAGTGAAAAAGCGGGTACCGTCTCCTACGAGCAGTACTTC.

This chain links TRBV5-1 with TRBJ1-4, with TRBD1 identical over 11 bases. V gave up 7 bases and J gave up 3 bases; unmatched junction bases: 8. Looked up from germline, CDR1 is SGHRS and CDR2 is YFSETQ. This CDR3 region has 16 residues. Here the CDR3 reads CASASGQGASNEKLFF. The CDR3, as DNA: TGCGCCAGCGCGTCCGGACAGGGGGCTTCTAATGAAAAACTGTTTTTT.

The chain couples TRBV9 to TRBJ2-7; 14 bases match TRBD2. J gave up 10 bases and V 3 bases, and 9 bases lay outside the gene matches. From germline, CDR1 is SGDLS and CDR2 YYNGEE. The CDR3 has 15 residues. CDR3 nucleotides: TGTGCCAGCAGCGGTAGGGGACTAGCGGGAGACTCCCAGTACTTC. This codes for CASSGRGLAGDSQYF. Complete variable domain (other parts from reference TRBV9 and TRBJ2-7): DSGVTQTPKHLITATGQRVTLRCSPRSGDLSVYWYQQSLDQGLQFLIQYYNGEERAKGNILERFSAQQFPDLHSELNLSSLELGDSALYFCASSGRGLAGDSQYFGPGTRLTVT.

The chain joins TRBV4-3 to TRBJ2-3; 10 positions match TRBD1. The CDR3 totals 16 residues. J was trimmed by 3 bases and V by 2 bases; bases with no gene match: 5. The germline V gene encodes CDR1 LGHNA and CDR2 YSLEER. The CDR3 protein is CASSQQTGGLTDTQYF. CDR3 bases: TGCGCCAGCAGCCAACAGACAGGGGGCTTAACAGATACGCAGTATTTT.